Listed below are T cell receptor beta chains from one sample, sequenced in a study of blood T cells in healthy people across ages. TCRdb passed the 5' RACE reads through MiXCR, listing each CDR3 protein once. The table records about 1.7 million distinct CDR3 sequences, 28% of them present only once. The sequenced sample consisted of blood. The receptors come from a woman in her 30s in good health. The CDR3 runs from the conserved cysteine through the conserved F or W. The D gene is left open where the match is weak. Size is omitted from some rows. Given values are once, few, many or a class for expanded clones.

len: 17; j_gene: TRBJ1-1; v_gene: TRBV5-4; d_gene: TRBD1; abundance: NA; CDR3nt: TGTGCCAGCAGCTCACCGGGACAGGGGCACCCAAGCACTGAAGCTTTCTTT; CDR3aa: CASSSPGQGHPSTEAFF
len: 15; j_gene: TRBJ2-7; v_gene: TRBV20-1; d_gene: TRBD1; abundance: few; CDR3nt: TGCAGTGCTGCGGTGTGGGGACAGGGAGTCGACGAGCAGTACTTC; CDR3aa: CSAAVWGQGVDEQYF
len: 15; j_gene: TRBJ1-2; v_gene: TRBV5-1; d_gene: TRBD1; abundance: few; CDR3nt: TGCGCCAGCAGCTGGGGACAGGGGATGCAGTATGGCTACACCTTC; CDR3aa: CASSWGQGMQYGYTF
len: 18; j_gene: TRBJ2-1; v_gene: TRBV3-1; d_gene: NA; abundance: few; CDR3nt: TGTGCCAGCAGCCCCCTTGGGGGCGGGAACCCCGGCAACAATGAGCAGTTCTTC; CDR3aa: CASSPLGGGNPGNNEQFF
len: 14; j_gene: TRBJ2-2; v_gene: TRBV12-3/TRBV12-4; d_gene: NA; abundance: NA; CDR3nt: TGTGCCAGCAGTTTCCAAGCTAACACCGGGGAGCTGTTTTTT; CDR3aa: CASSFQANTGELFF
len: 17; j_gene: TRBJ1-2; v_gene: TRBV2; d_gene: TRBD1; abundance: NA; CDR3nt: TGTGCCAGCAGGAGGGGTGGGACAGGCCCTAGACCTTATGGCTACACCTTC; CDR3aa: CASRRGGTGPRPYGYTF
len: 10; j_gene: TRBJ2-1; v_gene: TRBV9; d_gene: NA; abundance: NA; CDR3nt: TGTGCCAGCAGCGGATGCGAGCAGTTCTTC; CDR3aa: CASSGCEQFF
len: 13; j_gene: TRBJ2-7; v_gene: TRBV12-3/TRBV12-4; d_gene: NA; abundance: NA; CDR3nt: TGTGCCAGCAGACCAGAAACGACCTACGAGCAGTACTTC; CDR3aa: CASRPETTYEQYF
len: 16; j_gene: TRBJ2-1; v_gene: TRBV29-1; d_gene: TRBD1; abundance: few; CDR3nt: TGCAGCGTTGAAATATGGGACAGGGGCACCTACAATGAGCAGTTCTTC; CDR3aa: CSVEIWDRGTYNEQFF
len: 13; j_gene: TRBJ2-3; v_gene: TRBV29-1; d_gene: TRBD2; abundance: many; CDR3nt: TGCAGCGTAGCGGGAGGGCCCACAGATACGCAGTATTTT; CDR3aa: CSVAGGPTDTQYF
len: 13; j_gene: TRBJ2-5; v_gene: TRBV27; d_gene: TRBD1; abundance: NA; CDR3nt: TGTGCCAGCAGTTACGGGACAGGGGGGACCCAGTACTTC; CDR3aa: CASSYGTGGTQYF
len: 13; j_gene: TRBJ1-1; v_gene: TRBV5-1; d_gene: NA; abundance: NA; CDR3nt: TGCGCCAGCCTGACATTGCCGAACACTGAAGCTTTCTTT; CDR3aa: CASLTLPNTEAFF
len: 16; j_gene: TRBJ1-1; v_gene: TRBV4-1; d_gene: TRBD1; abundance: few; CDR3nt: TGCGCCAGCAGCCACCCCGGGACAGGAGGATGGACTGAAGCTTTCTTT; CDR3aa: CASSHPGTGGWTEAFF
len: 14; j_gene: TRBJ1-5; v_gene: TRBV12-3/TRBV12-4; d_gene: NA; abundance: NA; CDR3nt: TGTGCCAGCAGTCCCGACTATAGCAATCAGCCCCAGCATTTT; CDR3aa: CASSPDYSNQPQHF
len: 15; j_gene: TRBJ1-2; v_gene: TRBV5-6; d_gene: NA; abundance: many; CDR3nt: TGTGCCAGCAGCTATCTCTCGTTACGGACAGATGGCTACACCTTC; CDR3aa: CASSYLSLRTDGYTF
len: 13; j_gene: TRBJ1-3; v_gene: TRBV6-1; d_gene: NA; abundance: few; CDR3nt: TGTGCCAGCAGCGAGACAGTTGGAAACACCATATATTTT; CDR3aa: CASSETVGNTIYF